This entry lists 20 T cell receptor beta chains sequenced from one sample in a study of control samples from healthy donors and cancer patients. The table came from immunoSEQ multiplex PCR; TCRdb's copy has only in-frame clones and leaves some out. The repertoire holds under 85,000 clones, roughly 84% seen once, with around 10% in the top ten. The material sequenced was PBMCs. Receptors were obtained from a man aged 60-69 years with head and neck cancer.

This clone turned up a few times. The chain employs TRBV27 and TRBJ2-7; 10 nucleotides match TRBD1. Per the germline V gene, CDR1 is MNHEY and CDR2 is SMNVEV (reference sequence). J lost 4 bases, V lost 8 bases, and 5 bases had no gene match. The length of the CDR3 is 13 residues. The CDR3 loop reads CASRQGAIYEQYF. The CDR3 region has the DNA TGTGCCAGCCGACAGGGGGCTATATACGAGCAGTACTTC.

V and J are TRBV3-1 (or the pseudogene TRBV3-2) and TRBJ1-2; D remains ambiguous. The CDR3 is made up of 14 amino acids. The germline gives CDR1 LGHDT, CDR2 YNNKEL (reference sequence). V lost 0 bases and J lost 8, with 13 bases in between. The CDR3 nucleotides are TGTGCCAGCAGCCAAGACCACATCGGTCGAGGCTACACCTTC. Translating it yields CASSQDHIGRGYTF.

The J gene is TRBJ1-4, the V gene TRBV6-6, with no clear D. This CDR3 contains 14 residues. Germline V lookup: CDR1 MNHNY, CDR2 SVGAGI (reference sequence). Trimming pared 6 bases from V and 8 bases from J, leaving 16 bases between. The chain's CDR3 is CASRTPGSGEKLFF. CDR3 nucleotide sequence: TGTGCCAGCAGGACTCCGGGGTCGGGGGAAAAACTGTTTTTT.

V gene TRBV3-1 (or the pseudogene TRBV3-2) combines with J gene TRBJ2-1; no firm D call. Germline V gene sequence: CDR1 LGHDT, CDR2 YNNKEL (reference sequence). This CDR3 is 17 amino acids long. Trimming took off 0 bases at V and 2 bases at J, with 14 bases between the two ends. The CDR3 DNA reads as TGTGCCAGCAGCCAAGATTTGGCGTCTGGCACCTACAATGAGCAGTTCTTC. This gives the protein CASSQDLASGTYNEQFF.

This CDR3 reads CASSYTGTELTGELFF. The CDR3 region has the DNA TGTGCCAGCAGTTATACCGGGACAGAGCTTACCGGGGAGCTGTTTTTT. The chain has TRBV6-5 and TRBJ2-2; TRBD1 agrees at 7 bases. Germline lookup yields CDR1 MNHEY and CDR2 SVGAGI. The V and J ends lost 3 bases and 5 bases, in that order; junction bases with no gene match: 9. The CDR3 spans 16 residues.

In DNA form, the CDR3 reads TGTGCCAGCAGTTTCTCCCTAGGGCCCCAGCATTTT. It is translated as CASSFSLGPQHF. The chain recombines TRBV12-3 or TRBV12-4 with TRBJ1-5; the D is unclear. The ends were cut back, 3 bases at V and 9 bases at J, with 9 bases in the middle. The CDR3 is 12 amino acids.

This chain uses TRBV4-1 with TRBJ2-3, with D maybe TRBD2 (6 bases). The V end was cut by 4 bases, the J end by 1 base, with 24 bases between. Germline values: CDR1 MGHRA, CDR2 YSYEKL. The CDR3 is 19 amino acids. The CDR3 region is CASSRTLLLGGTGTDTQYF. The DNA of the CDR3 is TGCGCCAGCAGCCGGACCCTTCTTCTAGGCGGGACCGGCACAGATACGCAGTATTTT.

The chain joins TRBV27 to TRBJ1-2, with a tentative D call TRBD1 (5 bases). The germline V and J ends were trimmed by 5 bases and 4 bases, with 17 bases remaining between them. The CDR3 extends over 15 amino acids. The V gene's germline CDR1 is MNHEY and CDR2 SMNVEV (reference sequence). The CDR3 loop reads CASSEHSTGSYGYTF. DNA of the CDR3: TGTGCCAGCAGTGAACACTCCACAGGCAGCTATGGCTACACCTTC.

The chain joins TRBV25-1 to TRBJ2-7; TRBD1 is a possible D gene (5 bases). From germline, CDR1 is MGHDK and CDR2 SYGVNS. V was shortened by 8 bases and J by 4 bases, with 15 bases between the two germline ends. The CDR3 is 13 amino acids. The chain's CDR3 is CASQWQGGYEQYF. CDR3 coding DNA: TGTGCCAGCCAATGGCAGGGCGGTTACGAGCAGTACTTC.

The V gene is TRBV7-2, the J gene TRBJ2-5, with 7 bases lining up with TRBD2. Germline CDR1 and CDR2: SGHTA and FQGNSA. This CDR3 comprises 13 residues. V dropped 5 bases and J dropped 5; count of bases not matched to a gene: 5. CDR3 coding DNA: TGTGCCAGCAGCCCCGGGGGGTCGGAGACCCAGTACTTC. Amino acids: CASSPGGSETQYF.

The gene calls are TRBV28 and TRBJ2-5; 9 nucleotides align to TRBD2. Germline lookup yields CDR1 MDHEN and CDR2 SYDVKM. With 3 bases clipped from V and 4 bases from J, the junction kept 12 bases outside the gene matches. The CDR3 is 17 amino acids. The CDR3 DNA follows: TGTGCCAGCAGTTTGGTTCGCGGGAGGGACGATAGAGAGACCCAGTACTTC. Translation gives CASSLVRGRDDRETQYF. Full variable domain (missing parts from reference TRBV28 and TRBJ2-5): DVKVTQSSRYLVKRTGEKVFLECVQDMDHENMFWYRQDPGLGLRLIYFSYDVKMKEKGDIPEGYSVSREKKERFSLILESASTNQTSMYLCASSLVRGRDDRETQYFGPGTRLLVL.

The V gene is TRBV7-2, the J gene TRBJ1-5; D not resolved. This CDR3 has 13 amino acids. Trimming pared 8 bases from V and 0 bases from J, leaving 8 bases between. In germline, CDR1 is SGHTA, CDR2 FQGNSA. CDR3 nucleotides: TGTGCCAGCGGTCTTGATAGCAATCAGCCCCAGCATTTT. Its translation: CASGLDSNQPQHF. The full variable domain, in which reference TRBV7-2 and TRBJ1-5 provide the parts outside the CDR3, is GAGVSQSPSNKVTEKGKDVELRCDPISGHTALYWYRQSLGQGLEFLIYFQGNSAPDKSGLPSDRFSAERTGGSVSTLTIQRTQQEDSAVYLCASGLDSNQPQHFGDGTRLSIL.

The chain uses TRBV24-1 and TRBJ2-3; tentatively, D is TRBD1 or TRBD2 (5 bases each). Trimming took off 1 base at V and 8 bases at J, with 24 bases between the two ends. Germline V gene lookup returns CDR1 KGHDR and CDR2 SFDVKD. This CDR3 is built from 18 residues. CDR3 amino acids: CATSDLNVGESRRGTQYF. CDR3 in DNA: TGTGCCACCAGTGATTTAAATGTGGGGGAGTCTAGGAGAGGTACGCAGTATTTT.

This clone came up a few times. The J gene is TRBJ1-1, the V gene TRBV29-1; D uncertain. The germline V and J ends were trimmed by 6 bases and 3 bases, with 8 bases remaining between them. CDR1 is SQVTM and CDR2 is ANQGSEA in the germline V gene. The length of the CDR3 is 11 residues. CDR3 sequence (DNA): TGCAGCGTCTCCGAAGACACTGAAGCTTTCTTT. Protein sequence: CSVSEDTEAFF.

The chain is built from TRBV11-1 and TRBJ2-5; D possibly corresponds to TRBD2 (6 bases). V was clipped by 5 bases and J by 5 bases, with 12 bases between them. The CDR3 runs 13 residues. From germline, CDR1 is SGHAT and CDR2 FQDESV (reference sequence). In DNA, the CDR3 is TGTGCCAGCAGCCCGGGACTGGGGGAGACCCAGTACTTC. Residues: CASSPGLGETQYF. The full variable domain, rest sourced from reference TRBV11-1 and TRBJ2-5, is EAEVAQSPRYKITEKSQAVAFWCDPISGHATLYWYRQILGQGPELLVQFQDESVVDDSQLPKDRFSAERLKGVDSTLKIQPAELGDSAMYLCASSPGLGETQYFGPGTRLLVL.

The chain carries TRBV5-4 and TRBJ2-3; TRBD1 might be the D (6 bases). Germline lookup yields CDR1 SGHNT and CDR2 YYREEE (reference sequence). Trimming left V 5 bases short and J 3 bases short, with 10 bases between. The CDR3 sequence is 13 residues long. This CDR3 reads CASRTQGTDTQYF. CDR3 nucleotide sequence: TGTGCCAGCAGGACTCAGGGGACAGATACGCAGTATTTT.

The gene calls are TRBV5-1 and TRBJ2-5, with 7 nucleotides matching TRBD2. Looked up from germline, CDR1 is SGHRS and CDR2 is YFSETQ. V shed 0 bases, J shed 14 bases, and the junction held 19 bases outside the gene matches. This CDR3 has 16 residues. CDR3 sequence: CASSLDTALAGTPVYF. The CDR3 DNA reads as TGCGCCAGCAGCTTGGATACGGCATTAGCGGGTACCCCAGTATACTTC.

The chain uses TRBV7-2 and TRBJ2-5; maybe TRBD2 (6 bases). V lost 1 base to trimming and J lost 2 bases, with 14 bases between them. CDR3 length: 16 residues. In germline, CDR1 is SGHTA, CDR2 FQGNSA. The CDR3 loop reads CASSLGVGSRQETQYF. The CDR3 bases are TGTGCCAGCAGCTTAGGGGTCGGGAGTAGGCAAGAGACCCAGTACTTC.

The chain recombines TRBV10-3 with TRBJ1-3; D is perhaps TRBD1 (5 bases). Looked up from germline, CDR1 is ENHRY and CDR2 is SYGVKD. Trimming cost V 6 bases and J 0 bases, with 15 bases left between them. The CDR3 totals 16 residues. This CDR3 is CAIRGDGRHSGNTIYF. In nucleotides, the CDR3 is TGTGCCATCAGAGGGGACGGCCGACACTCTGGAAACACCATATATTTT.

This clone was detected once. This chain connects TRBV7-9 to TRBJ1-4; unclear D gene. The CDR3 spans 16 residues. V was pared by 2 bases and J by 3 bases, with 13 bases between. In germline, CDR1 is SEHNR, CDR2 FQNEAQ (reference sequence). CDR3 DNA: TGTGCCAGCAGCTTATTTGTGGGGATGGCTAATGAAAAACTGTTTTTT. Amino acids: CASSLFVGMANEKLFF. Complete variable domain (other parts from reference TRBV7-9 and TRBJ1-4): DTGVSQNPRHKITKRGQNVTFRCDPISEHNRLYWYRQTLGQGPEFLTYFQNEAQLEKSRLLSDRFSAERPKGSFSTLEIQRTEQGDSAMYLCASSLFVGMANEKLFFGSGTQLSVL.